Listed below are T cell receptor beta chains from one sample, sequenced in a study of cytomegalovirus exposure and HLA in healthy donors. Libraries were prepared by immunoSEQ multiplex PCR; TCRdb keeps only in-frame clonotypes and omits some of them. The sample has approximately 73,000 clones; around 58% are singletons. Sequencing was performed on PBMCs. Receptor source: a man aged 30-40 years in good health and CMV-seropositive. Each CDR3 is given with its conserved first and last residue. Each record gives: clone size, D gene, V gene, J gene, CDR3 DNA, CDR3 protein. D genes are given only for firm matches. For some rows the clone size is stated as once, few or many, or as a class when expanded; others skip it.

>.|TRBD1|TRBV5-1|TRBJ1-1
TGCGCCAGCAGCTTAAGGGACAGGGCTTCGAACACTGAAGCTTTCTTT
CASSLRDRASNTEAFF
>.|.|TRBV13|TRBJ2-7
TGTGCCAGCAGCGAGGGGACTGGAGGGTATTACGAGCAGTACTTC
CASSEGTGGYYEQYF
>few|TRBD1|TRBV18|TRBJ1-2
TGTGCCAGCTCGCAACCGGGACAGGGCAACTATGGCTACACCTTC
CASSQPGQGNYGYTF
>.|.|TRBV5-6|TRBJ2-3
TGTGCCAGCAGCTTTGTTTCAGGGATTGGAGATACGCAGTATTTT
CASSFVSGIGDTQYF
>.|.|TRBV18|TRBJ2-3
TGTGCCAGCTCACCACCTAGGACAGAGACAGATACGCAGTATTTT
CASSPPRTETDTQYF
>.|TRBD1|TRBV11-2|TRBJ1-4
TGTGCCAGCAGCTTAGGAGGACAGGGATATGAAAAACTGTTTTTT
CASSLGGQGYEKLFF
>.|TRBD1|TRBV6-5|TRBJ1-2
TGTGCCAGCAGTTACTCGACAGGGCTAGGCTACACCTTC
CASSYSTGLGYTF
>.|.|TRBV7-3|TRBJ2-3
TGTGCCAGCAGCGTCGGTTTTGTCACAGATACGCAGTATTTT
CASSVGFVTDTQYF
>.|TRBD2|TRBV4-1|TRBJ2-5
TGCGCCAGCAGCCAAGGGTTAGCGGGAGAGGAGACCCAGTACTTC
CASSQGLAGEETQYF
>.|.|TRBV11-3|TRBJ2-7
TGTGCCAGCAGCTATAAGCGGTCCGAGCAGTACTTC
CASSYKRSEQYF
>.|.|TRBV11-3|TRBJ1-2
TGTGCCAGCAGCCCGGACAGTAACTATGGCTACACCTTC
CASSPDSNYGYTF
>.|TRBD1|TRBV7-9|TRBJ1-1
TGTGCCAGCAGCTTCCAGGGGGGCACTGAAGCTTTCTTT
CASSFQGGTEAFF
>.|TRBD2|TRBV2|TRBJ2-7
TGTGCCAGTCAAGGGACTAGCGGGAGGGTTACCTACGAGCAGTACTTC
CASQGTSGRVTYEQYF
>.|.|TRBV6-6|TRBJ1-6
TGTGCCAGCAGTTACGGGGGATCGGGGGGATCACCCCTCCACTTT
CASSYGGSGGSPLHF
>.|.|TRBV4-1|TRBJ1-5
TGCGCCAGCAGCCAAGACGGGCCAGGGGCGCGCGGTGGCAATCAGCCCCAGCATTTT
CASSQDGPGARGGNQPQHF
>.|TRBD1|TRBV5-1|TRBJ1-2
TGCGCCAGCAGCCCGCCGACAGGGAGCGGAAGCGGCTACACCTTC
CASSPPTGSGSGYTF
>.|.|TRBV6-1|TRBJ2-7
TGTGCCAGCAGCCGGAGGGACGTCTCCTACGAGCAGTACTTC
CASSRRDVSYEQYF
>.|.|TRBV11-3|TRBJ1-6
TGTGCCAGCAGCTTAAGAGGGAATTCACCCCTCCACTTT
CASSLRGNSPLHF
>.|TRBD1|TRBV2|TRBJ2-3
TGTGCCAGCAGGGGGGACAGCCGTACAGATACGCAGTATTTT
CASRGDSRTDTQYF
>.|TRBD1|TRBV9|TRBJ2-5
TGTGCCAGCAGCGCCTCAACACAGGGGGCCCAGTACTTC
CASSASTQGAQYF
>.|.|TRBV5-1|TRBJ2-1
TGCGCCAGCAGCGGGAGGACGTCAAGTCCGGCCAATGAGCAGTTCTTC
CASSGRTSSPANEQFF
>.|TRBD2|TRBV7-2|TRBJ2-1
TGTGCCAGCAAAAGCGGGGGGCCGAATGAGCAGTTCTTC
CASKSGGPNEQFF
>.|TRBD2|TRBV10-3|TRBJ2-1
TGTGCCATCAGTGGGTCATCGCGGGAGGGCCCTTACAATGAGCAGTTCTTC
CAISGSSREGPYNEQFF
>medium-sized|TRBD1|TRBV27|TRBJ1-2
TGTGCCAGCAAGACAGGGACGGGAGGCTACACCTTC
CASKTGTGGYTF
>few|TRBD2|TRBV11-2|TRBJ2-2
TGTGCCAGCAGCCCGGGACTACCCGGCCACGGGGAGCTGTTTTTT
CASSPGLPGHGELFF
>.|TRBD1|TRBV5-6|TRBJ1-2
TGTGCCAGCAGCTCCCAACCGGACAGGGCAAACTATGGCTACACCTTC
CASSSQPDRANYGYTF
>few|TRBD1|TRBV6-1|TRBJ1-3
TGTGCCAGCAGTGAACCGGGCCAGGGGGCTGGAAACACCATATATTTT
CASSEPGQGAGNTIYF